This entry lists 11 T cell receptor beta chains sequenced from one sample in a study of shared clonotypes between healthy human individuals. Sequencing was performed with immunoSEQ multiplex PCR; in TCRdb, only in-frame clones are kept and a portion is missing. The sample lists 1.5 million to 2.5 million clones, about 95% occurring once. Naive CD8 cells lacked CD45RO, underwent positive selection for CCR7 and left out terminally differentiated effector memory CD45RA+ cells. Input material: naive CD8+ T cells sorted from blood. The receptor set was obtained from a man between 18 and 29 years old in good health.

The V gene is TRBV10-2, the J gene TRBJ2-5; TRBD2 matches 10 bases. After removal of 2 bases from V and 4 bases from J, the junction contained 7 bases not matched to a gene. From germline, CDR1 is WSHSY and CDR2 SAAADI. CDR3 length: 16 amino acids. The CDR3 here is CASSEGERGGIETQYF. The CDR3 DNA reads TGCGCCAGCAGTGAGGGGGAGCGGGGGGGCATAGAGACCCAGTACTTC.

This sequence joins TRBV4-1 and TRBJ1-3, with no clear D. The CDR3 is 15 amino acids. CDR1 is MGHRA and CDR2 is YSYEKL in the germline V gene. V was pared by 3 bases and J by 2 bases, with 11 bases between. The chain's CDR3 is CASSQAAIPGNTIYF. In nucleotides, the CDR3 is TGCGCCAGCAGCCAGGCCGCCATACCTGGAAACACCATATATTTT.

This chain connects TRBV10-3 to TRBJ2-7; 12 positions agree with TRBD2. This CDR3 region has 18 residues. Per the germline V gene, CDR1 is ENHRY and CDR2 is SYGVKD. Trimming at V came to 3 bases and at J to 2 bases, leaving 11 bases not matched to a gene. DNA of the CDR3: TGTGCCATCAGTGACCCTCCTCCTAGCGGGAGGGCGGCCTACGAGCAGTACTTC. This translates into CAISDPPPSGRAAYEQYF.

V gene TRBV30 combines with J gene TRBJ2-1; 7 bases are a match to TRBD2. This CDR3 region has 15 residues. Germline values: CDR1 GTSNPN, CDR2 SVGIG (reference sequence). Trimming removed 0 bases from V and 5 bases from J; junction bases left unmatched: 7. This CDR3 reads CAWSVRWLADNEQFF. The CDR3 bases are TGTGCCTGGAGTGTACGTTGGCTAGCGGACAATGAGCAGTTCTTC.

The chain combines TRBV29-1 with TRBJ2-2; D is undetermined. V was pared by 4 bases and J by 7 bases, with 7 bases between. Germline V lookup: CDR1 SQVTM, CDR2 ANQGSEA. The CDR3 is made up of 11 amino acids. The CDR3 reads CSVGLVGELFF. In nucleotides, the CDR3 is TGCAGCGTTGGATTGGTCGGGGAGCTGTTTTTT.

The chain uses TRBV5-4 and TRBJ2-2; D is undetermined. The CDR3 has 16 residues. V was cut by 3 bases and J by 1 base, with 13 bases left in between. Germline CDR1 SGHNT, CDR2 YYREEE (reference sequence). The CDR3 is CASSSPDGLNTGELFF. The CDR3 DNA reads as TGTGCCAGCAGCTCCCCAGATGGTCTGAACACCGGGGAGCTGTTTTTT.

With respect to this clone: Other DNA sequences from this sample encode an identical CDR3 as well. This sequence joins TRBV5-1 and TRBJ2-7; D gene uncertain. Germline lookup yields CDR1 SGHRS and CDR2 YFSETQ. This CDR3 comprises 13 residues. Trimming shortened V by 0 bases and J by 3 bases, and 7 bases separated the two germline ends. The CDR3 sequence is CASSLATDYEQYF. The DNA for the CDR3 is TGCGCCAGCAGCTTGGCCACAGACTACGAGCAGTACTTC.

The rearrangement joins TRBV6-4 to TRBJ1-2, with TRBD1 matching over 8 bases. Germline loops: CDR1 MRHNA, CDR2 SNTAGT. The V segment lost 4 bases and the J segment 4 bases; nucleotides outside the gene matches: 2. This CDR3 spans 13 amino acids. CDR3 sequence reads: CASSAGQGYGYTF. CDR3 coding DNA: TGTGCCAGCAGTGCCGGACAGGGCTATGGCTACACCTTC.

The chain links TRBV7-9 to TRBJ2-2, with 9 bases lining up with TRBD2. With V trimmed by 0 bases and J by 0 bases, 8 bases remained unmatched. Germline CDR1 and CDR2: SEHNR and FQNEAQ (reference sequence). The CDR3 is 19 residues long. CDR3 region: CASSLAPSGDISNTGELFF. The CDR3 nucleotides are TGTGCCAGCAGCTTAGCGCCTAGCGGGGACATCTCGAACACCGGGGAGCTGTTTTTT.

The rearrangement joins TRBV27 to TRBJ1-2, with no clear D. CDR3 length: 15 residues. Germline CDR1 is MNHEY and CDR2 is SMNVEV (reference sequence). Trimming stripped 3 bases from V and 0 bases from J, with 11 bases between. The CDR3: CASSFGPDPNYGYTF. CDR3 bases: TGTGCCAGCAGTTTTGGTCCAGATCCTAACTATGGCTACACCTTC.

The chain uses TRBV27 and TRBJ2-3; unclear D gene. This CDR3 comprises 13 residues. Germline V CDR1 and CDR2: MNHEY, SMNVEV (reference sequence). Between the trimmed V and J ends, which lost 3 bases and 6 bases, there was a span of 10 bases. This CDR3 is CASSLIWWDTQYF. The CDR3 DNA reads TGTGCCAGCAGTTTGATCTGGTGGGATACGCAGTATTTT.